Each of the 27 T cell receptor beta chains below was sequenced from the same sample in a study of blood T cells in healthy people across ages. Combining a sample-barcoded 5' primer with a J-beta primer mix, a second PCR ran for about 6 to 11 cycles. TCRdb itself ran the 5' RACE reads through MiXCR, one entry per CDR3 protein. The sample comprises about 1 million distinct CDR3 sequences, 45% of which are singletons, and approximately 17% rests with the top ten. The sample taken for sequencing was blood. The receptors here all came from a woman aged 60 to 75 in good health.

This clonotype was seen more than once but under ten times. The V and J genes are TRBV27 and TRBJ2-4; a possible D gene is TRBD1 (6 bases). In germline, CDR1 is MNHEY, CDR2 SMNVEV (reference sequence). The CDR3 is 12 amino acids. The germline V and J ends were trimmed by 6 bases and 7 bases, with 10 bases remaining between them. This chain's CDR3 is CASSGTMNIQYF. CDR3 in DNA: TGTGCCAGCAGCGGGACAATGAACATTCAGTACTTC.

This chain connects TRBV20-1 to TRBJ2-1, with 14 bases aligning to TRBD2. The V gene end was trimmed by 0 bases and the J gene end by 3 bases; junction bases not matched to a gene: 7. The CDR3 spans 18 residues. Per germline, CDR1 DFQATT and CDR2 SNEGSKA (reference sequence). CDR3 sequence (DNA): TGCAGTGCTAGAGATAGGCCGACTAGCGGGGGGGTCTACAATGAGCAGTTCTTC. Its translation: CSARDRPTSGGVYNEQFF.

This clonotype was detected ten times or more. V usage is TRBV28 and J usage is TRBJ1-5; D may be TRBD1 (5 bases). The germline CDR1 and CDR2 sequences are MDHEN and SYDVKM. This CDR3 region has 14 residues. The V end lost 5 bases, the J end lost 3 bases, and 11 bases lay between the germline ends. The CDR3 protein is CASSPTALNQPQHF. The CDR3 DNA is TGTGCCAGCAGTCCGACAGCGCTCAATCAGCCCCAGCATTTT.

The genes are TRBV27 and TRBJ2-1; a possible D gene is TRBD1 (6 bases). The germline CDR1 and CDR2 sequences are MNHEY and SMNVEV (reference sequence). The V gene lost 3 bases and the J gene lost 3 bases, with 15 bases spanning the gap. The CDR3 consists of 16 residues. CDR3 in DNA: TGTGCCAGCAGTTTTAGGGACACCTGGGGCTACAATGAGCAGTTCTTC. It is translated as CASSFRDTWGYNEQFF.

This clonotype was seen repeatedly, ten times or more. The V and J genes are TRBV24-1 and TRBJ2-3; 8 nucleotides align to TRBD2. This CDR3 has 17 amino acids. The germline V gene encodes CDR1 KGHDR and CDR2 SFDVKD. With V trimmed by 5 bases and J by 0 bases, 9 bases remained unmatched. In DNA form, the CDR3 reads TGTGCCACCAGTGGAGCCGGGGGGGAGACTAGCACAGATACGCAGTATTTT. Protein: CATSGAGGETSTDTQYF.

This chain links TRBV5-6 with TRBJ2-6, with TRBD2 matching 14 bases. Unmatched junction bases numbered 6, after V lost 4 bases and J lost 0 bases. This CDR3 spans 19 amino acids. The germline gives CDR1 SGHDT, CDR2 YYEEEE. The CDR3 bases are TGTGCCAGCAGCCAGGGACTAGCGGGAGATTACTCTGGGGCCAACGTCCTGACTTTC. This codes for CASSQGLAGDYSGANVLTF.

Comment on this clonotype: A much larger clone lies a single base off, so this may be a read error. The genes are TRBV29-1 and TRBJ2-5; TRBD2 matches at 9 bases. CDR1 is SQVTM, CDR2 ANQGSEA, per germline. This CDR3 comprises 14 residues. The CDR3 DNA reads TGCAGCGTTGACATAGGACTAGCGCAAGGGACCCAGTACTTC. Translated, it gives CSVDIGLAQGTQYF. Looking up the rest from reference TRBV29-1 and TRBJ2-5 gives the full variable domain: SAVISQKPSRDICQRGTSLTIQCQVDSQVTMMFWYRQQPGQSLTLIATANQGSEATYESGFVIDKFPISRPNLTFSTLTVSNMSPEDSSIYLCSVDIGLAQGTQYFGPGTRLLVL.

This clonotype was picked up one time. The V gene is TRBV29-1, the J gene TRBJ2-1; TRBD2 matches 8 bases. This CDR3 spans 13 amino acids. Losses at the gene ends were 7 bases for V and 8 bases for J; bases not matched to a gene: 10. Germline CDR1 reads SQVTM; CDR2 reads ANQGSEA. The CDR3 nucleotides read TGCAGCGGAGAAGCGGGGGCTTGGGATGAGCAGTTCTTC. Protein: CSGEAGAWDEQFF.

The chain joins TRBV10-3 to TRBJ2-1; 10 bases map to TRBD2. From germline, CDR1 is ENHRY and CDR2 SYGVKD. The CDR3 contains 15 residues. V trimming: 10 bases; J trimming: 5 bases; junction bases outside the gene matches: 11. The CDR3 nucleotides are TGTGCCACCACCCCTAGCGGGAGACTTGACAATGAGCAGTTCTTC. This encodes CATTPSGRLDNEQFF.

The rearrangement links TRBV6-7 to TRBJ2-5; maybe TRBD2 (6 bases). TRBV6-7 is an ORF, and what it does is uncertain. V gave up 0 bases and J gave up 11 bases, with 19 bases separating them. The CDR3 length is 15 residues. Here the CDR3 DNA reads TGTGCCAGCAGTTACTCGGTCGGGGGATACGGGGAGCAGTACTTC. It yields the protein CASSYSVGGYGEQYF.

The gene calls are TRBV24-1 and TRBJ2-7, with TRBD1 matching over 8 bases. The germline CDR1 and CDR2 sequences are KGHDR and SFDVKD. The V gene end was trimmed by 7 bases and the J gene end by 3 bases; junction bases not matched to a gene: 10. This CDR3 comprises 15 residues. The CDR3 protein is CATRPDRGKDYEQYF. As DNA, the CDR3 is TGTGCCACCAGGCCCGACAGGGGAAAAGACTACGAGCAGTACTTC.

The rearrangement links TRBV27 to TRBJ1-2; 7 nucleotides align to TRBD1. This CDR3 region has 13 residues. Germline CDR1 MNHEY, CDR2 SMNVEV (reference sequence). V gave up 6 bases and J gave up 5 bases; unmatched junction bases: 6. The CDR3 region has the DNA TGTGCCAGCAGGAAACAGGGGACTTATGGCTACACCTTC. Its protein is CASRKQGTYGYTF.

This clonotype was detected ten times or more. The chain has TRBV20-1 and TRBJ2-6; D might be TRBD1 (5 bases). V lost 6 bases and J 1 base, leaving 16 bases between the germline ends. Germline loops: CDR1 DFQATT, CDR2 SNEGSKA (reference sequence). The CDR3 runs to 16 residues. As DNA, the CDR3 is TGCAGTGCGCCGGAACTAAGGGGATCTGGGGCCAACGTCCTGACTTTC. Protein product: CSAPELRGSGANVLTF.

This clonotype was observed a handful of times. The chain employs TRBV28 and TRBJ1-2, with 7 bases matching TRBD1. The ends lost 1 base at V and 6 bases at J; junction bases unmatched: 14. The germline CDR1 and CDR2 sequences are MDHEN and SYDVKM. The CDR3 covers 17 residues. CDR3 sequence: CASSLSNQGQDLNGYTF. The CDR3 region has the DNA TGTGCCAGCAGTTTATCAAATCAAGGACAGGATTTAAATGGCTACACCTTC.

In this sample, this clonotype turned up a few times. The chain couples TRBV5-1 to TRBJ2-3; D remains ambiguous. Trimming removed 4 bases at V and 4 bases at J, with 10 bases between. The germline gives CDR1 SGHRS, CDR2 YFSETQ. The CDR3 covers 13 residues. CDR3 sequence reads: CASSVSEADTQYF. The CDR3 DNA is TGCGCCAGCAGCGTGAGCGAGGCAGATACGCAGTATTTT. Full variable domain (remainder filled in from reference TRBV5-1 and TRBJ2-3): KAGVTQTPRYLIKTRGQQVTLSCSPISGHRSVSWYQQTPGQGLQFLFEYFSETQRNKGNFPGRFSGRQFSNSRSEMNVSTLELGDSALYLCASSVSEADTQYFGPGTRLTVL.

This clonotype has just one count. The gene calls are TRBV18 and TRBJ1-1; unclear D gene. V dropped 7 bases and J dropped 0 bases, with 0 bases sitting between them. Germline lookup yields CDR1 KGHSH and CDR2 LQKENI. The CDR3 runs 10 residues. Here the CDR3 DNA reads TGTGCCAGCTTGAACACTGAAGCTTTCTTT. Protein sequence: CASLNTEAFF.

This clonotype was seen a few times. In nucleotides, the CDR3 is TGTGCCAGCAGCCTTATATTCCACGAGCAGTACTTC. Encoded protein: CASSLIFHEQYF. The rearrangement links TRBV7-9 to TRBJ2-4; no clear D. Near its end, the DNA agrees better with TRBJ2-7, so the J call may be wrong. The CDR3 extends over 12 amino acids. CDR1 SEHNR and CDR2 FQNEAQ come from the germline V gene (reference sequence).

The chain uses TRBV18 and TRBJ2-1; 7 bases align to TRBD1. The CDR3 extends over 16 amino acids. CDR1 and CDR2 from the germline V gene are KGHSH and LQKENI. J gave up 2 bases and V 1 base, and 5 bases lay outside the gene matches. The CDR3 reads CASSPLTGSTYNEQFF. Written as DNA, the CDR3 is TGTGCCAGCTCACCACTGACAGGGAGCACCTACAATGAGCAGTTCTTC. Based on the CDR3 plus reference TRBV18 and TRBJ2-1, the full variable domain is NAGVMQNPRHLVRRRGQEARLRCSPMKGHSHVYWYRQLPEEGLKFMVYLQKENIIDESGMPKERFSAEFPKEGPSILRIQQVVRGDSAAYFCASSPLTGSTYNEQFFGPGTRLTVL.

This chain uses TRBV6-2 or TRBV6-3 with TRBJ2-7; no firm D call. The germline V gene has CDR1 MNHEY and CDR2 SVGEGT. V was shortened by 5 bases and J by 0 bases, with 5 bases between the two germline ends. The CDR3 is 12 amino acids. Here the CDR3 reads CASSQISYEQYF. In DNA form, the CDR3 reads TGTGCCAGCAGTCAAATCTCCTACGAGCAGTACTTC.

This clonotype was counted a few times. This chain links TRBV5-1 with TRBJ2-6; D is possibly TRBD2 (5 bases). CDR1 is SGHRS and CDR2 is YFSETQ in the germline V gene. This CDR3 comprises 16 residues. Trimming left V 4 bases short and J 0 bases short, with 11 bases between. The CDR3 loop reads CASSPGGNSGANVLTF. The CDR3 bases are TGCGCCAGCAGCCCAGGAGGCAACTCTGGGGCCAACGTCCTGACTTTC.

This chain uses TRBV4-3 with TRBJ2-2; no definite D call. CDR1 and CDR2 (germline): LGHNA, YSLEER. The ends were cut back, 3 bases at V and 4 bases at J, with 9 bases in the middle. The CDR3 extends over 14 amino acids. The CDR3 DNA sequence: TGCGCCAGCAGCCACGACTTGCGCACCGGGGAGCTGTTTTTT. This translates into CASSHDLRTGELFF.

Concerning this clonotype itself: At one end, the junction sequence differs from germline, possibly due to a read error. This chain uses TRBV6-2 or TRBV6-3 with TRBJ2-7; 11 bases are shared with TRBD2. Germline V gene lookup returns CDR1 MNHEY and CDR2 SVGEGT. The CDR3 runs to 15 residues. The DNA of the CDR3 is TGTGCCAGCATTCGACTAGCGGGGACCTCCGACGAGCAGTACTTC. It translates to CASIRLAGTSDEQYF.

This clonotype appeared a single time. Here the CDR3 DNA reads TGTGCCAGCAGCCGCCCGGGGTGTGGGTACAATGAGCAGTTCTTC. Translated: CASSRPGCGYNEQFF. V usage is TRBV21-1 and J usage is TRBJ2-7; the table gives TRBD1 as D, unverified against the DNA. TRBJ2-1 explains the end of the DNA better; the J call may be wrong. TRBV21-1 is given as a pseudogene. The CDR3 runs 15 residues.

The chain couples TRBV10-3 to TRBJ2-3; 12 positions agree with TRBD1. Germline assignment: CDR1 ENHRY and CDR2 SYGVKD. This CDR3 has 15 amino acids. V lost 6 bases to trimming and J lost 4 bases; unmatched junction nucleotides: 5. For the CDR3, the DNA is TGTGCCATCAGGCCCGGGACAGGGGGCTCAGATACGCAGTATTTT. This translates into CAIRPGTGGSDTQYF.

This chain connects TRBV29-1 to TRBJ2-1; TRBD2 aligns across 7 bases. Matching the DNA end better, TRBJ2-7 makes the J call doubtful. Germline loops: CDR1 SQVTM, CDR2 ANQGSEA. The CDR3 covers 13 residues. CDR3 residues: CSVGGSSYNEQYF. The CDR3 DNA reads as TGCAGCGTTGGCGGGAGCTCCTACAATGAGCAGTACTTC.

Regarding this clonotype: One end of the junction varies from germline; a read error may be responsible. This chain connects TRBV27 to TRBJ2-3, with 7 nucleotides matching TRBD2. Germline lookup yields CDR1 MNHEY and CDR2 SMNVEV (reference sequence). This CDR3 has 15 amino acids. The CDR3 here is CASSLWAGVRDTRYF. The CDR3 DNA sequence: TGTGCCAGCAGTTTATGGGCGGGAGTACGAGATACGCGGTATTTT.

The rearrangement links TRBV10-2 to TRBJ1-2; D uncertain. V was cut by 4 bases and J by 0 bases, with 15 bases left in between. Germline V lookup: CDR1 WSHSY, CDR2 SAAADI. CDR3 length: 16 amino acids. CDR3 amino acids: CASSGLRTDSNYGYTF. CDR3 in DNA: TGCGCCAGCAGTGGGCTAAGGACGGACTCTAACTATGGCTACACCTTC.